The 5 T cell receptor beta chains given below trace back to one sample, sequenced in a study of shared clonotypes between healthy human individuals. Method: immunoSEQ multiplex PCR; TCRdb's copy keeps in-frame clones and lacks some. In the table there are about 180,000 clones, about 93% of which are singletons. The sequenced sample was naive CD4+ T cells sorted from blood. Subset described: CD45RA+ positively selected. These receptors came from a woman aged 25 to 39 in good health.

The rearrangement links TRBV11-3 to TRBJ2-6, with D unresolved. Germline lookup yields CDR1 SGHNT and CDR2 YENEEA. The V gene lost 1 base and the J gene lost 1 base, with 8 bases spanning the gap. The CDR3 consists of 16 residues. CDR3 amino acids: CASSLGYKSGANVLTF. DNA for the CDR3: TGTGCCAGCAGCTTAGGTTATAAGTCTGGGGCCAACGTCCTGACTTTC.

J is TRBJ1-5 and V is TRBV27; 10 bases agree with TRBD1. V gave up 6 bases and J gave up 5 bases; unmatched junction bases: 10. The germline gives CDR1 MNHEY, CDR2 SMNVEV (reference sequence). The CDR3 extends over 16 amino acids. CDR3 in amino acids: CASRKGDRGLYQPQHF. CDR3 bases: TGTGCCAGCAGGAAGGGGGACAGGGGCCTATATCAGCCCCAGCATTTT.

V is TRBV5-1 and J is TRBJ2-1, with 9 bases matching TRBD1. With 0 bases clipped from V and 5 bases from J, the junction kept 3 bases outside the gene matches. CDR3 length: 15 amino acids. The V gene's germline CDR1 is SGHRS and CDR2 YFSETQ. The CDR3 loop is CASSLAGQGHNEQFF. The DNA for the CDR3 is TGCGCCAGCAGCTTGGCGGGACAGGGCCACAATGAGCAGTTCTTC.

The chain uses TRBV9 and TRBJ1-1; D uncertain. Deletions cut 0 bases from V and 0 bases from J, with 3 bases between. The germline V gene has CDR1 SGDLS and CDR2 YYNGEE. The CDR3 has 13 amino acids. In nucleotides, the CDR3 is TGTGCCAGCAGCGTAGGGATGAACACTGAAGCTTTCTTT. Its protein is CASSVGMNTEAFF.

The chain recombines TRBV5-1 with TRBJ2-1, with 7 bases lining up with TRBD2. The germline V gene has CDR1 SGHRS and CDR2 YFSETQ. Trimming took 0 bases from V and 6 from J; bases not matched to a gene: 9. This CDR3 comprises 16 residues. CDR3: CASSLAGRGTTNEQFF. The CDR3, as DNA: TGCGCCAGCAGCTTGGCTGGCCGGGGGACTACCAATGAGCAGTTCTTC.